Listed here are 29 T cell receptor beta chains from one sample, sequenced in a study of circulating CD8 cells and anti-PD-1 response in melanoma. The QIAseq Immune Repertoire TCR panel built the libraries from around 15 ng of total RNA. Using its own MiXCR run on the reads, TCRdb lists one record per CDR3 protein. The sample yields about 360 distinct CDR3 sequences, over 6.5% seen once. Live CD3+CD8+TCRalphabeta+ cells were sorted into four subsets by PD-1 and/or TIGIT. The source material was CD8+ T cells from PBMCs, sampled at baseline or after one month of anti-PD-1 therapy (not recorded which). The receptors derive from a human donor with melanoma.

This clonotype is large by share. The gene calls are TRBV29-1 and TRBJ1-2, with 9 bases matching TRBD1. V gave up 8 bases and J gave up 1 base; unmatched junction bases: 11. The CDR3 contains 15 residues. Looked up from germline, CDR1 is SQVTM and CDR2 is ANQGSEA. The CDR3: CSSRTGQGLNYGYTF. As DNA, the CDR3 is TGCAGCTCAAGAACGGGACAGGGTCTTAACTATGGCTACACCTTC.

This clonotype is large (0.1 to 1%) within its sample. Here the CDR3 DNA reads TGTGCCAGCAGTTACTTACTTACAGGGTCGGGCCCAGATACGCAGTATTTT. The encoded protein is CASSYLLTGSGPDTQYF. The chain links TRBV27 to TRBJ2-3; maybe TRBD1 (6 bases). Germline CDR1 and CDR2: MNHEY and SMNVEV (reference sequence). The CDR3 contains 17 residues. The V end was cut by 4 bases, the J end by 4 bases, with 21 bases between.

This clonotype is large by share. The chain links TRBV27 to TRBJ2-3, with a weak D call TRBD2 (6 bases). The ends were cut back, 5 bases at V and 2 bases at J, with 14 bases in the middle. CDR3 length: 15 amino acids. Germline V CDR1 and CDR2: MNHEY, SMNVEV (reference sequence). The CDR3 is CASSAGQTSTDTQYF. CDR3 nucleotide sequence: TGTGCCAGCAGTGCGGGGCAGACCTCCACAGATACGCAGTATTTT.

This clonotype is deemed large. This chain connects TRBV4-3 to TRBJ2-3, with 7 positions matching TRBD1. Germline trimming cut 0 bases from V and 4 bases from J; bases unmatched to any gene: 1. The germline CDR1 and CDR2 sequences are LGHNA and YSLEER. The CDR3 consists of 14 residues. The DNA for the CDR3 is TGCGCCAGCAGCCAAGAGACAGGGTCAGATACGCAGTATTTT. This sequence encodes CASSQETGSDTQYF.

This clonotype is labeled as large. V usage is TRBV9 and J usage is TRBJ2-1; D unclear. The germline V gene has CDR1 SGDLS and CDR2 YYNGEE. This CDR3 comprises 13 residues. With 2 bases removed from V and 3 bases from J, the gap between germline ends came to 6 bases. CDR3 in amino acids: CASSVNSYNEQFF. In DNA, the CDR3 is TGTGCCAGCAGCGTGAACAGCTACAATGAGCAGTTCTTC.

Judged by abundance, this clonotype is large. This chain joins TRBV4-3 and TRBJ2-7; a possible D gene is TRBD2 (6 bases). In germline, CDR1 is LGHNA, CDR2 YSLEER. This CDR3 spans 15 amino acids. V dropped 2 bases and J dropped 3 bases, with 14 bases sitting between them. The CDR3 region is CASSQQRTGSYEQYF. The CDR3 DNA reads TGCGCCAGCAGCCAACAACGTACCGGGAGCTACGAGCAGTACTTC.

On this clonotype: With a much larger clone just one base away, this may be a read error. J is TRBJ2-2 and V is TRBV19, with TRBD1 as a possible D gene (8 bases). This CDR3 has 16 amino acids. Germline V lookup: CDR1 LNHDA, CDR2 SQIVND (reference sequence). V lost 1 base, J lost 9 bases, and 18 bases lay in between. The CDR3 protein is CASSIADREGCRELFF. In nucleotides, the CDR3 is TGTGCCAGTAGTATAGCGGACAGGGAGGGATGTCGGGAGCTGTTTTTT.

By share of the sample, this clonotype is large. The chain uses TRBV27 and TRBJ2-2, with D unresolved. The V gene lost 2 bases and the J gene lost 3 bases, with 1 base spanning the gap. This CDR3 comprises 12 residues. Germline values: CDR1 MNHEY, CDR2 SMNVEV (reference sequence). CDR3 bases: TGTGCCAGCAGTTTACACACCGGGGAGCTGTTTTTT. As protein: CASSLHTGELFF.

This clonotype is categorized as large. J is TRBJ1-5 and V is TRBV7-3; D not certain. The V end lost 5 bases, the J end lost 4 bases, and 9 bases lay between the germline ends. The CDR3 is 13 residues long. The V gene's germline CDR1 is SGHTA and CDR2 FQGTGA. CDR3 DNA: TGTGCCAGCAGCATAGACCCAAATCAGCCCCAGCATTTT. Translating gives CASSIDPNQPQHF.

This clonotype counts as large. The genes are TRBV24-1 and TRBJ2-3; 11 bases are a match to TRBD2. The CDR3 has 17 residues. V gave up 3 bases and J gave up 3 bases; unmatched junction bases: 7. The germline V gene encodes CDR1 KGHDR and CDR2 SFDVKD. Here the CDR3 reads CATSDPTSGSGTDTQYF. The DNA of the CDR3 is TGTGCCACCAGTGATCCTACTAGCGGGAGCGGGACAGATACGCAGTATTTT.

In its sample, this clonotype is large. This chain links TRBV12-3 or TRBV12-4 with TRBJ1-1; no reliable D call. V lost 5 bases to trimming and J lost 5 bases, with 15 bases between them. This CDR3 region has 14 residues. CDR3 DNA sequence: TGTGCCAGCAGTCCCGGGGTCGAAAGGACTGAAGCTTTCTTT. This translates into CASSPGVERTEAFF.

Sample share makes this clonotype large. The chain couples TRBV29-1 to TRBJ1-1, with TRBD1 as a possible D gene (5 bases). The CDR3 runs to 10 residues. V dropped 4 bases and J dropped 5 bases, with 5 bases sitting between them. Germline V lookup: CDR1 SQVTM, CDR2 ANQGSEA. The CDR3 loop is CSVGGTEAFF. CDR3 in DNA: TGCAGCGTTGGGGGGACTGAAGCTTTCTTT.

This clonotype is medium-sized. V is TRBV2 and J is TRBJ2-7, with TRBD2 identical over 14 bases. V shed 5 bases, J shed 6 bases, and the junction held 15 bases outside the gene matches. This CDR3 is built from 18 residues. CDR1 and CDR2 (germline): SNHLY, FYNNEI. The CDR3 nucleotides are TGTGCCAGCAGTATCACCGCCGGGACTAGCGGGAGTAGGGGCGAGCAGTACTTC. Protein: CASSITAGTSGSRGEQYF.

Judged by abundance, this clonotype is large. This chain uses TRBV19 with TRBJ1-5, with D perhaps matching TRBD1 (6 bases). The CDR3 extends over 14 amino acids. Germline values: CDR1 LNHDA, CDR2 SQIVND (reference sequence). The V end lost 5 bases, the J end lost 3 bases, and 11 bases lay between the germline ends. The CDR3 spells CASSLWDTNQPQHF. Written as DNA, the CDR3 is TGTGCCAGTAGTCTATGGGACACCAATCAGCCCCAGCATTTT.

This clonotype is deemed medium-sized. The chain links TRBV28 to TRBJ2-4, with TRBD2 matching 7 bases. This CDR3 has 14 residues. V lost 2 bases to trimming and J lost 6 bases; unmatched junction nucleotides: 4. Germline CDR1 and CDR2: MDHEN and SYDVKM. The CDR3 bases are TGTGCCAGCAGTTTAGCGGGAGAGGCAAACATTCAGTACTTC. Its protein is CASSLAGEANIQYF.

This clonotype qualifies as large. CDR3 coding DNA: TGTGCCAGCAGCTTCCTAGCGGCGCTCCAAGAGACCCAGTACTTC. Its protein is CASSFLAALQETQYF. The chain combines TRBV5-6 with TRBJ2-5, with 7 bases lining up with TRBD2. Looked up from germline, CDR1 is SGHDT and CDR2 is YYEEEE. Trimming removed 2 bases from V and 1 base from J; junction bases left unmatched: 5. This CDR3 is built from 15 residues. Full variable domain (rest looked up from reference TRBV5-6 and TRBJ2-5): DAGVTQSPTHLIKTRGQQVTLRCSPKSGHDTVSWYQQALGQGPQFIFQYYEEEERQRGNFPDRFSGHQFPNYSSELNVNALLLGDSALYLCASSFLAALQETQYFGPGTRLLVL.

This clonotype was recorded a few times. Because it lacks the conserved phenylalanine or tryptophan at the end, this CDR3 is likely a read error. The chain uses TRBV6-5 and TRBJ2-1; no firm D call. From germline, CDR1 is MNHEY and CDR2 SVGAGI. V lost 3 bases to trimming and J lost 0 bases, with 9 bases between them. The CDR3 is 15 residues long. The CDR3 loop is CASSYTESSYNEQFL. In nucleotides, the CDR3 is TGTGCCAGCAGTTATACAGAGAGCTCCTACAATGAGCAGTTCCTC.

By share of the sample, this clonotype is medium-sized. This may be a read error: a much more frequent sequence differs by one nucleotide. CDR3 DNA: TGCAGCGTTGACAGGGGACCGAACACTGGAGCTTTCTTT. It translates to CSVDRGPNTGAFF. The chain joins TRBV29-1 to TRBJ1-1; D perhaps matches TRBD1 (6 bases). The V gene's germline CDR1 is SQVTM and CDR2 ANQGSEA. This CDR3 spans 13 amino acids.

Points on this clonotype: A read error is possible here, since a much larger clone lies one base away. This likely comes from a read error, as the CDR3 has no conserved phenylalanine or tryptophan at its end. The rearrangement links TRBV9 to TRBJ2-3; the D is unclear. This CDR3 comprises 12 residues. V gave up 0 bases and J gave up 3 bases, with 2 bases separating them. Germline-derived CDR1 and CDR2 are SGDLS and YYNGEE. CDR3 region: CASSVVTDTQYS. The CDR3 DNA reads TGTGCCAGCAGCGTAGTGACAGATACGCAGTATTCT.

In its sample, this clonotype is large. The V and J genes are TRBV29-1 and TRBJ2-7; no definite D call. Germline assignment: CDR1 SQVTM and CDR2 ANQGSEA. V lost 7 bases and J 4 bases, leaving 14 bases between the germline ends. CDR3 length: 12 residues. For the CDR3, the DNA is TGCAGCGCTGCCATAGGGCGGTACGAGCAGTACTTC. Amino acids: CSAAIGRYEQYF.

By proportion, this clonotype is large. This sequence joins TRBV4-1 and TRBJ2-2, with a tentative D call TRBD2 (6 bases). The V end was cut by 6 bases, the J end by 1 base, with 15 bases between. The CDR3 runs to 16 residues. In germline, CDR1 is MGHRA, CDR2 YSYEKL. The CDR3 loop reads CASSELSGWNTGELFF. In DNA form, the CDR3 reads TGCGCCAGCAGTGAGCTAAGCGGGTGGAACACCGGGGAGCTGTTTTTT.

This clonotype is medium-sized (0.01 to 0.1%) in the sample. The chain links TRBV2 to TRBJ2-7; 9 nucleotides line up with TRBD1. The V gene's germline CDR1 is SNHLY and CDR2 FYNNEI. The length of the CDR3 is 13 residues. J gave up 5 bases and V 5 bases, and 4 bases lay outside the gene matches. The CDR3 nucleotides read TGTGCCAGCAGTAAGGGACAGGGCGACGAGCAGTACTTC. It encodes CASSKGQGDEQYF. Complete variable domain (other parts from reference TRBV2 and TRBJ2-7): EPEVTQTPSHQVTQMGQEVILRCVPISNHLYFYWYRQILGQKVEFLVSFYNNEISEKSEIFDDQFSVERPDGSNFTLKIRSTKLEDSAMYFCASSKGQGDEQYFGPGTRLTVT.

V and J are TRBV29-1 and TRBJ2-7, with a possible D match to TRBD2 (5 bases). The CDR3 length is 14 residues. Germline V gene data show CDR1 as SQVTM and CDR2 as ANQGSEA. CDR3 sequence (DNA): TGCGGCGCCCCTCGCCCGGACTGGGTCGCCGAGCAGTACTTC. It codes for CGAPRPDWVAEQYF.

This clonotype is labeled large. This chain links TRBV28 with TRBJ1-3; D remains ambiguous. CDR3 length: 15 residues. V dropped 3 bases and J dropped 1 base, with 10 bases sitting between them. Germline V CDR1 and CDR2: MDHEN, SYDVKM. CDR3: CASSFDTASGNTIYF. The CDR3 coding sequence is TGTGCCAGCAGTTTTGACACCGCGTCTGGAAACACCATATATTTT.

By proportion, this clonotype is large. The V call is TRBV9, the J call TRBJ1-1; unclear D gene. This CDR3 spans 12 amino acids. The V and J ends lost 2 bases and 8 bases respectively, with 10 bases between them. Germline CDR1 is SGDLS and CDR2 is YYNGEE. The DNA of the CDR3 is TGTGCCAGCAGCGTTGAGGGAAGCGAAGCTTTCTTT. Translating gives CASSVEGSEAFF.

In its sample, this clonotype is large (0.1 to 1%). V is TRBV29-1 and J is TRBJ2-2; D possibly corresponds to TRBD1 (5 bases). Germline CDR1 is SQVTM and CDR2 is ANQGSEA. V was clipped by 3 bases and J by 7 bases, with 12 bases between them. There are 13 residues in the CDR3. CDR3 amino acids: CSVEFLRVGELFF. CDR3 bases: TGCAGCGTTGAGTTCCTCAGGGTCGGGGAGCTGTTTTTT.

This clonotype is large by share. The chain joins TRBV27 to TRBJ2-3, with 9 bases fitting TRBD2. With 6 bases clipped from V and 0 bases from J, the junction kept 16 bases outside the gene matches. Germline CDR1 MNHEY, CDR2 SMNVEV (reference sequence). CDR3 length: 19 amino acids. The CDR3 is CASSLLRSGGLSSTDTQYF. In DNA, the CDR3 is TGTGCCAGCAGCCTCCTGAGAAGCGGGGGGCTTTCTAGCACAGATACGCAGTATTTT.

Comment on this clonotype: Being one base from a much bigger clone, this may be a read error. The J gene is TRBJ1-1, the V gene TRBV12-3 or TRBV12-4; D ambiguous. The CDR3 spans 14 residues. Between the trimmed V and J ends, which lost 5 bases and 5 bases, there was a span of 15 bases. The CDR3 loop is CASSLGVERTEAFF. CDR3 in DNA: TGTGCCAGCAGTCTCGGGGTCGAAAGGACTGAAGCTTTCTTT.

This clonotype is deemed large. J is TRBJ2-1 and V is TRBV20-1; 9 positions agree with TRBD2. CDR3 length: 17 amino acids. Germline V gene sequence: CDR1 DFQATT, CDR2 SNEGSKA (reference sequence). J lost 6 bases, V lost 4 bases, and 16 bases had no gene match. CDR3 DNA sequence: TGCAGTGCTACGCGGGCTGATGGTAGCGGGGGTCCCAATGAGCAGTTCTTC. Its protein product is CSATRADGSGGPNEQFF.